This entry describes one T cell receptor (beta chain). What antigen it recognizes has not been identified. It has no much larger one-base neighbor in the sample; base qualities were not kept. This sample was taken from a study of cytomegalovirus exposure and HLA in healthy donors (dated by TCRdb to 2016 to 2017). Background on the whole study: An earlier analysis of about 530 of the donors reported about 300 Gb of sequence data and roughly 120 million unique TCR beta sequences obtained from about 180 million T cells. An early release that covered several hundred HLA-typed donors contained around 330 gigabases of sequencing data and tens of millions of unique TCR sequences. Of the 300 to 450 genotyped donors, less than 85% were placed in the genetic ancestry cluster associated with self-reported Caucasian donors. The study was designed to test whether signatures of past pathogen exposure could be identified by cataloging public T cell receptors. The study used immunosequencing to profile the T cell repertoires of about 670 subjects and linked those repertoires to cytomegalovirus serostatus. In addition to the first cohort of 650 to 750 subjects, a separate validation cohort of approximately 130 different subjects was used. The study combined high-throughput TCR immunosequencing, statistical association of individual TCRs with disease status, and machine learning to predict cytomegalovirus infection status. To study patterns of TCR occurrence, a later analysis re-analyzed previously published TCR beta repertoires from around 700 donors and added high-resolution HLA genotyping. Rather than using new phenotypic data, the later analysis identified candidate immune exposures from TCR beta sequences and from how often those sequences occurred across donors. An earlier analysis of several hundred of the donors used high-throughput TCR beta sequencing to judge whether each TCR beta V gene segment behaved as functional or pseudogenic. Donor age, sex, ethnicity and CMV serostatus were compiled together with the repertoire data. A later genetic analysis took genome-wide SNP genotypes for about three fifths of the roughly 670 donors and used that subset as a discovery cohort. All discovery cohort repertoires had been generated using a single sequencing platform. Class I and class II HLA loci were covered by the typing at four-digit resolution. Typing coverage varied by locus: roughly 629-630 donors for A, B, C, DRB1 and DQB1; approximately 520 for DQA1; more than 600 for DPA1; more than 450 for DPB1. Several DR-DQ haplotypes were treated as single units for association and clustering because of strong linkage in the cohort. Across 300 to 400 genotyped donors of the cohort, an average of roughly 250,000 unique TCR beta nucleotide sequences per donor were sequenced, and roughly a sixth of those sequences were non-productive. The full study reports these points: According to a later analysis, TCR association rates differed among HLA loci, with DRB1 alleles showing the most associated TCRs and HLA-C alleles showing the fewest. Some IMGT-functional V segments, including TRBV6-2 and TRBV6-3, could not be distinguished by the 87-base-pair reads and were therefore excluded. This cohort had only TCR beta chains sequenced, and the lack of alpha or paired-chain data limited which features could be detected. Several of the top co-occurrence clusters appeared to be linked to parvovirus B19, influenza, CMV and Epstein-Barr virus, according to a later analysis. The study gave a list of some 150 TCR beta chains associated with cytomegalovirus. A later genetic analysis associated a missense DCLRE1C variant with V-gene and J-gene trimming of TCR beta chains, and an independent cohort replicated the association. Because counts were too low, some 17 rarely observed V segments, including chromosome 9 orphons, were left out of the earlier analysis of approximately 580 of the donors. It was suggested by the authors that the approach could potentially be generalized to other disease states and immunological phenotypes. According to a later analysis, most CMV-associated TCR beta chains appeared to be HLA-restricted, and the HLA associations seemed to be driven largely by CMV exposure. Specific HLA alleles were associated with more than 15,000 TCR beta sequences at a false discovery rate of 0.05 in a later analysis. When HLA alleles, especially DR and DQ, strongly co-occurred, attributing TCR associations to individual alleles was difficult. In vitro tests confirmed that a few of the cytomegalovirus-associated TCR beta chains recognize cytomegalovirus antigens. Correlated functional status among segregating V segments might be attributable to linkage disequilibrium, but an unknown experimental factor could not be ruled out. Roughly uniform sequencing depth across donors was assumed in presence/absence analyses, although this assumption may not hold. An earlier analysis of some 560 of the donors showed that most TCR beta V segments appeared in productive rearrangements either about 90% or about 30% of the time, which broadly matched IMGT annotations. Because HLA typing was missing for some donors at each locus, association tests included only the typed subset. Compared with equally common non-associated chains, HLA-associated TCR beta chains in a later analysis were more clonally expanded and had lower generation probabilities. A group of highly shared sequence variants was considered likely to be a technical artifact of the sequencing pipeline. The classifier was reported to diagnose cytomegalovirus status with high specificity and sensitivity in both the original cohort and the validation cohort. The only immune exposure information available for the cohort was CMV serostatus. According to a later genetic analysis, donors in an Asian-associated ancestry cluster had fewer N-insertions in productive TCRs than the approximately 670-donor mean. A further reported finding was that TCR beta sequences accurately predicted the HLA-A and HLA-B alleles for most subjects in the first cohort. Across donors, most TCR sequences were observed very rarely, whereas some public TCRs were present in many individuals.

The method behind the library was the immunoSEQ multiplex PCR assay. For the multiplex PCR, a mixture combining 60 forward primers for TCR Vbeta segments and 13 reverse primers for TCR Jbeta segments was used. The CDR3 region of rearranged TCR beta genes was amplified from genomic DNA by a multiplex PCR assay. Amplified TCR beta libraries were sequenced as 87-base-pair reads on the Illumina HiSeq System. As for the original processing: Across the 500 to 750 repertoires, a later analysis counted 80 million or so unique TCR beta chains, around 10 million of which were shared by at least two donors. Raw reads were error-corrected and collapsed into unique sequences with a nearest-neighbor algorithm that merged closely related sequences to remove PCR and sequencing errors. V, D and J gene segments were assigned by aligning CDR3 sequences to IMGT reference sequences. For a sequence to be retained, at least a six-nucleotide match to both a V gene segment and a J gene segment was required. Rearrangements were classified as productive when the CDR3 lacked stop codons and remained in frame with V and J, and all other rearrangements were classified as non-productive. Following IMGT convention, CDR3 was defined as the stretch from the second conserved V-encoded cysteine to the conserved J-encoded phenylalanine. The earlier analysis of a few hundred of the donors excluded sequences that lacked an unambiguous match to a single V gene segment. An earlier analysis of a few hundred of the donors classified V segments as functional when productive rearrangements were above 56.7% and as segregating when the standard deviation between donors was above 5%. A statistical classification framework was developed to diagnose cytomegalovirus status using the catalog of TCR beta chain sequences. V and J gene assignment, in a later analysis, came from comparing TCR nucleotide sequences with IMGT/GENE-DB human TR gene sequences. A later analysis assigned CDR3 sequences and most-parsimonious VDJ recombination scenarios with the TCRdist pipeline. In a later analysis, every TCR beta chain was defined by the combination of its CDR3 amino acid sequence and its V-gene family, and reads without a unique V-gene family were dropped. In a later analysis, 450 to 600 highly shared, low-generation-probability nucleotide sequences were removed to address suspected cross-contamination and a sequencing artifact. A later analysis calculated a clonal expansion index for each public chain from normalized within-repertoire ranks of inferred template counts. Generation probabilities in a later analysis came from a VDJ recombination model fitted to out-of-frame rearrangements, and those results were checked against IGoR. In a later analysis, TCR-TCR, TCR-HLA and TCR-CMV co-occurrence was scored with hypergeometric tests, and a repertoire-size bias correction was applied to TCR pairs. False discovery rates were estimated in a later analysis by permuting HLA or CMV assignments 20 times. In a later analysis, co-occurring TCRs were grouped using DBSCAN, and TCRdist sequence similarity was added for clustering within HLA-allele-positive subsets. Repertoires with fewer than 30,000 or more than 120,000 public chains were left out of co-occurrence clustering, as were five repertoires with anomalous nucleotide sharing. Sourced from immuneACCESS, this table was stored by TCRdb with only in-frame sequences that have V and J called. A share of the clones is absent; for the studies checked, an unresolved V gene accounts for under half, and the remainder has no known explanation. The V and J calls and clone size were taken over from that table, and D and trimming were inferred from the DNA. Across this sample there are some 200,000 clones, with about four fifths seen only once. Of the sample, about 2.6% is held by the ten largest clones.

A distance of 11 bases separates the germline ends of V and J, which lose 5 bases and 0 bases respectively. The germline V gene provides CDR1 SGHTA and CDR2 FQGNSA. From cysteine to phenylalanine, the CDR3 is 14 amino acids long. Only the CDR3 region is kept as DNA, spanning 42 bases read in frame from base 1. The cohort comprised several hundred healthy bone marrow donors. All cohort members were sampled while nominally healthy, although unrecorded immune exposures were likely present. The donor tested CMV seropositive, placing the donor among the approximately 290 seropositive members of the cohort. A peripheral blood sample was provided by each donor, and peripheral blood mononuclear cells were used for TCR beta sequencing. Genomic DNA extraction from the blood cell samples was performed with the Qiagen DNeasy Blood Extraction Kit.

In this chain, TRBV7-2 is recombined with TRBJ2-7; TRBD1 is possibly the D segment (6 matching bases). Material for sequencing was PBMCs. This clonotype originated in a woman aged 45-59 years in good health and CMV-seropositive. The nucleotides read TGTGCCAGCAGCCTTGGACAGACCTCCTACGAGCAGTACTTC. This translates into CASSLGQTSYEQYF.